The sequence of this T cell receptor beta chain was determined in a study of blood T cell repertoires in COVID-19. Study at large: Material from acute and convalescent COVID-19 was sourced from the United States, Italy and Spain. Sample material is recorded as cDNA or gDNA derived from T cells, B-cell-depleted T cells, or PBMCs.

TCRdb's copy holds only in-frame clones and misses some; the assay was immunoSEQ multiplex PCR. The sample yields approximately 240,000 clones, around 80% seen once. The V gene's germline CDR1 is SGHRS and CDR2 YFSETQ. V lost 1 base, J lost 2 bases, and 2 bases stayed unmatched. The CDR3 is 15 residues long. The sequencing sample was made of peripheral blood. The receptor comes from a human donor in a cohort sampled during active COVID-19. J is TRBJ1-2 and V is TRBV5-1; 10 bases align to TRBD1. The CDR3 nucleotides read TGCGCCAGCAGCTTGATGACAGGGGGCAACTATGGCTACACCTTC. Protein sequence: CASSLMTGGNYGYTF.